Presented here are 13 T cell receptor beta chains from one specimen sequenced in a study of Graves' ophthalmopathy and Graves' hyperthyroidism. Using RNA transcripts, the TCR beta CDR3 regions were amplified. RT-PCR with HTBI primers came first, then second-round multiplex PCR. From the multiplex PCR reads, TCRdb called clonotypes with MiXCR, one entry per CDR3 protein. The profile shows 360,000 or so distinct CDR3 sequences, approximately 16% of them singletons. Specimen: peripheral blood. These receptors came from a woman aged 18-30 years with Graves' ophthalmopathy.

In this sample, this clonotype turned up many times. The chain couples TRBV9 to TRBJ1-2, with TRBD1 identical over 7 bases. Trimming removed 7 bases from V and 8 bases from J; junction bases left unmatched: 14. Germline assignment: CDR1 SGDLS and CDR2 YYNGEE. The CDR3 is 14 amino acids. In DNA, the CDR3 is TGTGCCAGCTCGACAGGGTCCCTCCGGGAGGGCTACACCTTC. Translated, it gives CASSTGSLREGYTF.

This clonotype has a count of ten or more. The chain employs TRBV7-2 and TRBJ2-7, with D unclear. Germline V CDR1 and CDR2: SGHTA, FQGNSA. CDR3 size: 12 residues. Trimming took off 6 bases at V and 6 bases at J, with 12 bases between the two ends. CDR3 sequence reads: CASSSNLGEQYF. CDR3 DNA sequence: TGTGCCAGCAGTTCGAATTTAGGCGAGCAGTACTTC. The full variable domain, completed using reference TRBV7-2 and TRBJ2-7, is GAGVSQSPSNKVTEKGKDVELRCDPISGHTALYWYRQSLGQGLEFLIYFQGNSAPDKSGLPSDRFSAERTGGSVSTLTIQRTQQEDSAVYLCASSSNLGEQYFGPGTRLTVT.

This clonotype was recorded at least ten times. The rearrangement links TRBV7-8 to TRBJ2-7; D gene ambiguous. With 1 base removed from V and 2 bases from J, the gap between germline ends came to 9 bases. In germline, CDR1 is SGHVS, CDR2 FQNEAQ. The CDR3 totals 14 residues. CDR3: CASSLGASAYEQYF. As DNA, the CDR3 is TGTGCCAGCAGCTTAGGGGCCAGCGCCTACGAGCAGTACTTC.

This clonotype appeared a few times. CDR3: CASRPGTGGQHF. CDR3 DNA sequence: TGTGCCAGCAGACCTGGGACAGGTGGCCAGCATTTT. The J gene is TRBJ1-5, the V gene TRBV12-3 or TRBV12-4; 8 nucleotides line up with TRBD1. The ends lost 6 bases at V and 12 bases at J; junction bases unmatched: 7. The length of the CDR3 is 12 residues.

In its sample, this clonotype was seen many times. The V gene is TRBV11-2, the J gene TRBJ2-5; D remains ambiguous. CDR3 length: 16 amino acids. V was clipped by 1 base and J by 1 base, with 13 bases between them. The germline V gene encodes CDR1 SGHAT and CDR2 FQNNGV. CDR3 protein: CASSLGFGQPQETQYF. The CDR3 DNA sequence: TGTGCCAGCAGCTTAGGGTTTGGGCAACCCCAAGAGACCCAGTACTTC.

This clonotype was seen repeatedly, ten times or more. This chain connects TRBV6-2 or TRBV6-3 to TRBJ2-3, with D hard to call. V lost 4 bases, J lost 3 bases, and 5 bases lay in between. Germline lookup yields CDR1 MNHEY and CDR2 SVGEGT. The CDR3 sequence is 12 residues long. The CDR3 nucleotides read TGTGCCAGCAGTTCTGTAACAGATACGCAGTATTTT. This codes for CASSSVTDTQYF.

The sample holds many counts of this clonotype. This CDR3 is CASSLGTTGKVFF. The CDR3 DNA follows: TGTGCCAGCAGCCTCGGGACGACGGGAAAGGTTTTCTTT. J is TRBJ1-1 and V is TRBV3-1; tentative D call: TRBD1 (5 bases). This CDR3 is 13 amino acids long. Deletions cut 4 bases from V and 13 bases from J, with 19 bases between. Germline V lookup: CDR1 LGHDT, CDR2 YNNKEL (reference sequence).

This clonotype has a count of ten or more. The V and J genes are TRBV6-5 and TRBJ2-7; D gene uncertain. CDR1 and CDR2 (germline): MNHEY, SVGAGI. Trimming removed 2 bases at V and 3 bases at J, with 17 bases between. CDR3 length: 16 residues. The CDR3 sequence: CASSYGAPRTNYEQYF. The CDR3 region has the DNA TGTGCCAGCAGTTACGGAGCCCCCCGAACCAACTACGAGCAGTACTTC.

This clonotype was detected many times. This rearrangement joins TRBV12-3 or TRBV12-4 to TRBJ1-1, with D uncertain. Trimming shortened V by 6 bases and J by 1 base, and 12 bases separated the two germline ends. The CDR3 runs to 14 residues. For the CDR3, the DNA is TGTGCCAGCAGCCCCATTTTTGAGAACACTGAAGCTTTCTTT. As protein: CASSPIFENTEAFF.

There are many counts of this clonotype. This could be a read error, since a much larger clone is one nucleotide away. The chain joins TRBV6-1 to TRBJ2-5, with 7 bases aligning to TRBD2. CDR3 size: 16 residues. The V gene's germline CDR1 is MNHNS and CDR2 SASEGT. For the CDR3, the DNA is TGTGCCAGCAGTGACGTTTTTAGCGGGTTGCAAGAGGCCCAGTACTTC. This codes for CASSDVFSGLQEAQYF.

The chain has TRBV12-3 or TRBV12-4 and TRBJ2-7; D call uncertain. V was cut by 3 bases and J by 5 bases, with 14 bases left in between. The CDR3 is 14 residues long. The CDR3: CASSLSSGSDEQYF. The CDR3 DNA reads TGTGCCAGCAGTTTGTCCAGTGGGTCCGACGAGCAGTACTTC.

The rearrangement links TRBV12-3 or TRBV12-4 to TRBJ2-5; D possibly corresponds to TRBD2 (5 bases). Trimming took 5 bases from V and 5 from J, leaving 12 bases between them. This CDR3 spans 13 amino acids. CDR3 DNA sequence: TGTGCCAGCAGTATTGAGGGTGGGGAGACCCAGTACTTC. Translated, it gives CASSIEGGETQYF.

This clonotype was found many times. The chain carries TRBV14 and TRBJ2-6; no clear D. This CDR3 contains 12 residues. Trimming pared 7 bases from V and 3 bases from J, leaving 4 bases between. Looked up from germline, CDR1 is SGHDN and CDR2 is FVKESK. CDR3 DNA: TGTGCCAGCACAGATGGGGCCAACGTCCTGACTTTC. Amino acids: CASTDGANVLTF.